This T cell receptor (beta chain) originates from a study of shared clonotypes between healthy human individuals. The data were produced by immunoSEQ multiplex PCR, yet TCRdb's version contains in-frame clones alone and is incomplete. The table has some 2,100,000 clones, 90% to 97% seen once. Sequencing was performed on naive CD4+ T cells sorted from blood. Subset defined: CD45RA+ positively selected. This sequence originates from a man aged 18 to 29 in good health.

The CDR3 coding sequence is TGTGCCAGCAGCTTGCCAGGGTTAGCTAACTATGGCTACACCTTC. Translated: CASSLPGLANYGYTF. J is TRBJ1-2 and V is TRBV5-6; TRBD1 is a possible D gene (5 bases). Between the trimmed V and J ends, which lost 1 base and 0 bases, there was a span of 10 bases. The CDR3 sequence is 15 residues long. Germline values: CDR1 SGHDT, CDR2 YYEEEE. Together with reference TRBV5-6 and TRBJ1-2, the CDR3 gives the full variable domain: DAGVTQSPTHLIKTRGQQVTLRCSPKSGHDTVSWYQQALGQGPQFIFQYYEEEERQRGNFPDRFSGHQFPNYSSELNVNALLLGDSALYLCASSLPGLANYGYTFGSGTRLTVV.